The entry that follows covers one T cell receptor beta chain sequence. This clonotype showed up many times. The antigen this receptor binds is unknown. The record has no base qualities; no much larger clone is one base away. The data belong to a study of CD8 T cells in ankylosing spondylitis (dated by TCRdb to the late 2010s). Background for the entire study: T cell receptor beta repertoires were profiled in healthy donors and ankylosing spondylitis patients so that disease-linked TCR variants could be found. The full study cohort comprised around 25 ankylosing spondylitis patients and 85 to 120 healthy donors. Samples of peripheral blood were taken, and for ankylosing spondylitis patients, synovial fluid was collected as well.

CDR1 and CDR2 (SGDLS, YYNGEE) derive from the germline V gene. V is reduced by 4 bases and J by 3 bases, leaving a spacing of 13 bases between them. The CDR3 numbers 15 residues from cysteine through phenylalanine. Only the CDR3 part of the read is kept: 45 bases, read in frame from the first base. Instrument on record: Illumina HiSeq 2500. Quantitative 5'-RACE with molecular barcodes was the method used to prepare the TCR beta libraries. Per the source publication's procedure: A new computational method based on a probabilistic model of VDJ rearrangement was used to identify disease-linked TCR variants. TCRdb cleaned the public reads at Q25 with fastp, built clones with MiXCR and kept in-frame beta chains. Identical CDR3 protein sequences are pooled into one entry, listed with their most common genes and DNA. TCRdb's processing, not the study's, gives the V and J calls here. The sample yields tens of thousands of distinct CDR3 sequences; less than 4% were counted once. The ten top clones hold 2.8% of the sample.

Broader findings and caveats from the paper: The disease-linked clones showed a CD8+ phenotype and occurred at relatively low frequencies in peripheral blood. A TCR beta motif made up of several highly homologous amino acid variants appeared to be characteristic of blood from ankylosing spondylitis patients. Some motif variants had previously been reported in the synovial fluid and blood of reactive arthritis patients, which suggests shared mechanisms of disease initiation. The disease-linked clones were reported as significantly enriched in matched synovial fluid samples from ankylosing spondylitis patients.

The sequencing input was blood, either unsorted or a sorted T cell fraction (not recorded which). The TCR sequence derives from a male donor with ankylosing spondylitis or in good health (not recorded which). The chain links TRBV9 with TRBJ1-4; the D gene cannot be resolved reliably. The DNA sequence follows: TGTGCCAGCAGCTCAGTTGCAGGAGCTAATGAAAAACTGTTTTTT. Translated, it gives CASSSVAGANEKLFF.